Shown below are 26 T cell receptor beta chains from a single sample sequenced in a study of molecular identifiers for immune sequencing clone quantification. TCRdb used MiXCR to reprocess the PCR reads, holding one entry per CDR3 protein. The sample has 460,000 or so distinct CDR3 sequences; roughly 26% are singletons. Input material: naive CD8+ T cells from blood, with Jurkat cell RNA spiked in. Indicated subset: FACS-sorted CD8+CD4-CCR7+CD45RA+ naive T cells. The receptors stem from a human donor in good health. Some libraries in this study had Jurkat cell RNA spiked in.

This clonotype was counted at least ten times. The gene calls are TRBV28 and TRBJ2-2, with 10 nucleotides matching TRBD1. V dropped 5 bases and J dropped 8; count of bases not matched to a gene: 17. Germline-derived CDR1 and CDR2 are MDHEN and SYDVKM. The CDR3 consists of 18 residues. The CDR3 DNA reads as TGTGCCAGCAGTGCCGCGCGGAGCCGGGACAGGGGCAGAGGGGAGCTGTTTTTT. It translates to CASSAARSRDRGRGELFF.

This clonotype was detected a few times. The gene calls are TRBV24-1 and TRBJ2-3, with 7 positions matching TRBD1. In germline, CDR1 is KGHDR, CDR2 SFDVKD. After removal of 4 bases from V and 2 bases from J, the junction contained 11 bases not matched to a gene. There are 17 residues in the CDR3. The CDR3 region is CATSDADRVGNTDTQYF. The CDR3 DNA reads TGTGCCACCAGTGACGCCGACAGGGTCGGAAACACAGATACGCAGTATTTT.

This clonotype was seen repeatedly, ten times or more. This sequence joins TRBV6-5 and TRBJ1-4, with 8 bases matching TRBD1. This CDR3 has 16 residues. CDR1 is MNHEY, CDR2 SVGAGI, per germline. The V segment lost 0 bases and the J segment 1 base; nucleotides outside the gene matches: 1. Written as DNA, the CDR3 is TGTGCCAGCAGTTACTCCACAGGGGGAACTAATGAAAAACTGTTTTTT. It specifies CASSYSTGGTNEKLFF.

In this sample, this clonotype turned up once. Mismatch with germline at one junction end may stem from a read error. The chain is built from TRBV7-3 and TRBJ2-5, with a tentative D call TRBD2 (7 bases). Germline CDR1 SGHTA, CDR2 FQGTGA. The CDR3 consists of 15 residues. CDR3 sequence: CASSLGGGGGEIQYF. CDR3 DNA sequence: TGTGCCAGCAGCTTAGGCGGGGGCGGGGGAGAGATCCAGTACTTC.

Comments on this clonotype: Germline is not matched at one junction end, which may reflect a read error. In DNA, the CDR3 is TGTGCCAGCAGCCAAGATAATGGGACAACTTACACCCGGGAGCTGTTTTTT. Its translation: CASSQDNGTTYTRELFF. V is TRBV14 and J is TRBJ2-2, with D tentatively TRBD1 (6 bases). CDR1 and CDR2 (germline): SGHDN, FVKESK. This CDR3 has 17 amino acids.

The rearrangement uses TRBV19 and TRBJ2-3; weak D call: TRBD2 (6 bases). The CDR3 is 20 residues long. From germline, CDR1 is LNHDA and CDR2 SQIVND (reference sequence). The germline V and J ends were trimmed by 5 bases and 0 bases, with 27 bases remaining between them. The CDR3, as DNA: TGTGCCAGTAGTGCACCAGGAGATTCCCCTAGCGCCACTAGCACAGATACGCAGTATTTT. Residues: CASSAPGDSPSATSTDTQYF.

In the case of this clonotype: A read error may account for a junction end that differs from germline. The chain uses TRBV7-2 and TRBJ2-5, with no clear D. The CDR3 is 13 amino acids. CDR1 SGHTA and CDR2 FQGNSA come from the germline V gene. CDR3: CAISQGLMETQYF. CDR3 nucleotide sequence: TGTGCCATCAGCCAAGGTTTGATGGAGACCCAGTACTTC.

This clonotype appeared many times. The chain uses TRBV9 and TRBJ2-2, with D unclear. Trimming stripped 4 bases from V and 3 bases from J, with 7 bases between. The germline gives CDR1 SGDLS, CDR2 YYNGEE. The CDR3 contains 13 residues. CDR3 amino acids: CASSLSDTGELFF. The CDR3 nucleotides are TGTGCCAGCAGCCTTAGTGACACCGGGGAGCTGTTTTTT.

The sample holds one count of this clonotype. At one end the junction does not follow the germline gene, possibly because of a read error. CDR3 protein: CTSSLLLGAVDTQYF. CDR3 DNA: TGTACCAGCAGTTTATTACTAGGGGCTGTTGATACGCAGTATTTT. This chain uses TRBV28 with TRBJ2-3, with D perhaps TRBD1 or TRBD2 (5 bases each). CDR1 and CDR2 from the germline V gene are MDHEN and SYDVKM. The CDR3 has 15 residues.

The chain joins TRBV5-1 to TRBJ1-1; D is uncertain. V was pared by 4 bases and J by 0 bases, with 13 bases between. The CDR3 length is 15 residues. Per germline, CDR1 SGHRS and CDR2 YFSETQ. The CDR3 loop is CASSPVTNMNTEAFF. Written as DNA, the CDR3 is TGCGCCAGCAGCCCCGTGACAAACATGAACACTGAAGCTTTCTTT.

The V gene is TRBV7-8, the J gene TRBJ2-1; TRBD2 matches at 9 bases. V shed 5 bases, J shed 2 bases, and the junction held 7 bases outside the gene matches. This CDR3 has 16 amino acids. Looked up from germline, CDR1 is SGHVS and CDR2 is FQNEAQ. CDR3 nucleotides: TGTGCCAGCAGCACTACTAGCGGGCCTGCCTACAATGAGCAGTTCTTC. Translated: CASSTTSGPAYNEQFF.

The rearrangement joins TRBV7-3 to TRBJ2-1; 11 bases map to TRBD2. V gave up 5 bases and J gave up 10 bases; unmatched junction bases: 4. Germline CDR1 is SGHTA and CDR2 is FQGTGA. This CDR3 has 13 amino acids. CDR3 nucleotides: TGTGCCAGCAGCCCCGGGACTAGCGGAGAGCAGTTCTTC. Amino acid sequence: CASSPGTSGEQFF.

On this clonotype: Just one base apart from a much larger clone, this may be a read error. CDR3 sequence: CASSQGCLTEAFF. The CDR3 coding sequence is TGCGCCAGCAGCCAAGGATGTCTCACTGAAGCTTTCTTT. V and J are TRBV4-3 and TRBJ1-1; no reliable D call. Deletions cut 1 base from V and 4 bases from J, with 7 bases between. From germline, CDR1 is LGHNA and CDR2 YSLEER. The CDR3 sequence is 13 residues long.

The J gene is TRBJ1-2, the V gene TRBV12-3 or TRBV12-4; 9 bases agree with TRBD1. V shed 3 bases and J 8 bases; nucleotides not matched to a gene: 4. The CDR3 has 13 amino acids. The DNA for the CDR3 is TGTGCCAGCAGTTTTTTACAGGGGGCCGGCTACACCTTC. Translated: CASSFLQGAGYTF.

This clonotype was seen more than once but under ten times. The chain combines TRBV3-1 with TRBJ2-5; D is ambiguous. Germline CDR1 LGHDT, CDR2 YNNKEL (reference sequence). Trimming shortened V by 1 base and J by 1 base, and 13 bases separated the two germline ends. This CDR3 region has 16 residues. The CDR3 reads CASSQAGSFLQETQYF. The CDR3 nucleotides read TGTGCCAGCAGCCAAGCAGGTTCGTTTCTCCAAGAGACCCAGTACTTC.

The V and J genes are TRBV5-1 and TRBJ2-7; unclear D gene. Germline CDR1 is SGHRS and CDR2 is YFSETQ. The CDR3 length is 16 residues. V was cut by 0 bases and J by 9 bases, with 22 bases left in between. CDR3 loop: CASSLAVNGLSNAQYF. DNA of the CDR3: TGCGCCAGCAGCTTGGCCGTTAACGGGTTATCCAACGCGCAGTACTTC.

This clonotype was counted only a few times. The rearrangement uses TRBV7-9 and TRBJ2-1, with TRBD2 identical over 8 bases. J was trimmed by 9 bases and V by 0 bases; bases with no gene match: 10. Germline V lookup: CDR1 SEHNR, CDR2 FQNEAQ (reference sequence). The CDR3 consists of 16 residues. The CDR3 protein is CASSLAAGLELPEQFF. The CDR3 DNA follows: TGTGCCAGCAGCTTAGCTGCGGGACTAGAACTTCCTGAGCAGTTCTTC.

This clonotype came up a few times. The rearrangement uses TRBV20-1 and TRBJ2-7, with D perhaps matching TRBD2 (6 bases). This CDR3 spans 14 amino acids. CDR1 is DFQATT, CDR2 SNEGSKA, per germline (reference sequence). In nucleotides, the CDR3 is TGCAGCCCTTATAGCCCCGGGGGTATCTACGAGCAGTACTTC. Translated: CSPYSPGGIYEQYF.

The chain employs TRBV5-1 and TRBJ1-2; 9 bases are shared with TRBD1. With V trimmed by 0 bases and J by 7 bases, 7 bases remained unmatched. The germline V gene has CDR1 SGHRS and CDR2 YFSETQ. This CDR3 has 15 amino acids. The CDR3 spells CASSLGTGVVFGYTF. CDR3 in DNA: TGCGCCAGCAGCTTGGGGACAGGGGTAGTGTTTGGCTACACCTTC.

Comments on this clonotype: The junction departs from the called germline gene at one end, perhaps through a read error. V gene TRBV13 combines with J gene TRBJ1-1; no definite D call. CDR1 and CDR2 (germline): PRHDT, FYEKMQ (reference sequence). CDR3 size: 15 residues. CDR3 nucleotides: TGTGCCAGCAGCCCCTTCGAACAGATGAACCCTGAAGCTTTCTTT. Protein: CASSPFEQMNPEAFF.

This clonotype has ten or more counts. This chain joins TRBV7-2 and TRBJ1-1, with a tentative D call TRBD1 (5 bases). The germline gives CDR1 SGHTA, CDR2 FQGNSA. Trimming stripped 2 bases from V and 5 bases from J, with 12 bases between. CDR3 length: 14 amino acids. The CDR3 DNA reads TGTGCCAGCAGCTTAAGGGGTCCGGGGACTGAAGCTTTCTTT. Translated, it gives CASSLRGPGTEAFF.

This clonotype was observed a handful of times. The CDR3 loop reads CASSQERGRTEAFF. DNA of the CDR3: TGCGCCAGCAGCCAAGAGAGGGGTAGGACTGAAGCTTTCTTT. J is TRBJ1-1 and V is TRBV4-1, with D perhaps TRBD1 (5 bases). The CDR3 consists of 14 residues. Trimming left V 0 bases short and J 5 bases short, with 10 bases between. In germline, CDR1 is MGHRA, CDR2 YSYEKL.

This clonotype was recorded at least ten times. The V gene is TRBV12-5, the J gene TRBJ1-4, with D perhaps matching TRBD1 (6 bases). Germline-derived CDR1 and CDR2 are LGHNT and FRNRAP. This CDR3 region has 15 residues. Trimming took off 4 bases at V and 6 bases at J, with 15 bases between the two ends. The CDR3 region is CASGSWGPTDEKLFF. Here the CDR3 DNA reads TGTGCTAGTGGTTCCTGGGGGCCGACGGATGAAAAACTGTTTTTT.

This clonotype was counted ten times or more. This chain links TRBV7-9 with TRBJ2-2; TRBD2 agrees at 12 bases. The CDR3 is 18 amino acids. The germline CDR1 and CDR2 sequences are SEHNR and FQNEAQ (reference sequence). V shed 3 bases and J 2 bases; nucleotides not matched to a gene: 7. Here the CDR3 reads CASSFSRGLAGNTGELFF. Here the CDR3 DNA reads TGTGCCAGCAGCTTTTCCCGGGGACTAGCGGGCAACACCGGGGAGCTGTTTTTT.

The chain uses TRBV7-6 and TRBJ1-2; D gene unclear. The V gene's germline CDR1 is SGHVS and CDR2 FNYEAQ. The CDR3 covers 15 residues. Deletions cut 5 bases from V and 8 bases from J, with 21 bases between. CDR3 sequence: CASSPRSLLGGGYTF. CDR3 sequence (DNA): TGTGCCAGCAGCCCCCGGTCATTACTGGGAGGAGGCTACACCTTC.

At least ten counts were recorded for this clonotype. This chain joins TRBV7-9 and TRBJ2-3; possibly TRBD1 or TRBD2 for D (5 bases each). This CDR3 region has 14 residues. CDR1 and CDR2 from the germline V gene are SEHNR and FQNEAQ (reference sequence). Trimming removed 6 bases at V and 5 bases at J, with 15 bases between. The CDR3 sequence: CASSPTGPVDTQYF. In nucleotides, the CDR3 is TGTGCCAGCAGTCCGACGGGGCCCGTAGATACGCAGTATTTT.